Below, 18 T cell receptor beta chains from the same sample are listed, as sequenced in a study of patients and donors after allogeneic stem cell transplantation. Each CDR3 protein gets one entry after TCRdb re-called the RT-PCR reads with MiXCR. The data contain roughly 960,000 distinct CDR3 sequences, about a sixth of them singletons. Sequencing was carried out using blood, either unsorted or a sorted T cell fraction (not recorded which). Source of these receptors: a human donor who was either an allogeneic HSCT recipient or a stem cell or donor lymphocyte infusion donor (not recorded which). It is not recorded whose cells these are; they may come from a transplant donor.

This sequence joins TRBV29-1 and TRBJ2-2; 7 bases map to TRBD1. The J segment lost 3 bases and the V segment lost 3 bases, leaving 22 bases of the junction unmatched. Germline CDR1 reads SQVTM; CDR2 reads ANQGSEA. The CDR3 contains 20 residues. The CDR3: CSVEQVRDSSCLQDTGELFF. The CDR3 coding sequence is TGCAGCGTTGAGCAGGTCAGGGACAGTTCCTGCCTTCAGGACACCGGGGAGCTGTTTTTT.

The chain combines TRBV19 with TRBJ2-1; D is uncertain. This CDR3 contains 16 residues. The germline V gene encodes CDR1 LNHDA and CDR2 SQIVND (reference sequence). Trimming took off 2 bases at V and 4 bases at J, with 15 bases between the two ends. CDR3 DNA: TGTGCCAGTAGTATAAGCCTCGGTTCAAATTACAATGAGCAGTTCTTC. Residues: CASSISLGSNYNEQFF. Full variable domain (rest looked up from reference TRBV19 and TRBJ2-1): DGGITQSPKYLFRKEGQNVTLSCEQNLNHDAMYWYRQDPGQGLRLIYYSQIVNDFQKGDIAEGYSVSREKKESFPLTVTSAQKNPTAFYLCASSISLGSNYNEQFFGPGTRLTVL.

The sample holds many counts of this clonotype. The chain uses TRBV12-3 or TRBV12-4 and TRBJ2-5; D may be TRBD2 (5 bases). This CDR3 is built from 16 residues. Trimming stripped 4 bases from V and 7 bases from J, with 22 bases between. The CDR3 nucleotides are TGTGCCAGCAGTTCAGCGAACGTCCGGGGTCGGGGGACCCAGTACTTC. Translated: CASSSANVRGRGTQYF.

This clonotype was recorded many times. The CDR3 sequence: CASSFSHYEQYF. In DNA form, the CDR3 reads TGTGCCAGCAGTTTCTCCCACTACGAGCAGTACTTC. This chain uses TRBV12-3 or TRBV12-4 with TRBJ2-7; D is unresolved. The CDR3 loop spans 12 amino acids. V was clipped by 3 bases and J by 3 bases, with 6 bases between them.

The chain links TRBV6-5 to TRBJ1-5; no clear D gene. CDR3 size: 15 residues. V lost 4 bases to trimming and J lost 3 bases, with 13 bases between them. Per germline, CDR1 MNHEY and CDR2 SVGAGI. The CDR3 nucleotides are TGTGCCAGCAGTTCTCGGTCAGCCTACAATCAGCCCCAGCATTTT. Translation gives CASSSRSAYNQPQHF.

The gene calls are TRBV6-1 and TRBJ1-1, with 10 bases matching TRBD1. The V gene end was trimmed by 5 bases and the J gene end by 8 bases; junction bases not matched to a gene: 14. The CDR3 contains 16 residues. CDR1 is MNHNS and CDR2 is SASEGT in the germline V gene. The CDR3 DNA reads TGTGCCAGCAGTCCACCGGGACAGGGGCTTCAAACCGAAGCTTTCTTT. Its protein product is CASSPPGQGLQTEAFF.

The gene calls are TRBV4-2 and TRBJ2-7; perhaps TRBD2 as D (5 bases). The CDR3 consists of 17 residues. Trimming removed 0 bases from V and 2 bases from J, with 17 bases in between. Germline V CDR1 and CDR2: LGHNA, YNFKEQ. This chain's CDR3 is CASSQDGRGLGTYEQYF. CDR3 in DNA: TGTGCCAGCAGCCAAGATGGTCGAGGACTGGGGACCTACGAGCAGTACTTC.

This chain joins TRBV6-5 and TRBJ2-1; possible D gene TRBD2, 6 bases. Germline V gene sequence: CDR1 MNHEY, CDR2 SVGAGI. The CDR3 spans 16 residues. V was trimmed by 2 bases and J by 0 bases, leaving 11 bases between them. CDR3 nucleotide sequence: TGTGCCAGCAGTTACGCGGGACGAAGCTCCTACAATGAGCAGTTCTTC. It yields the protein CASSYAGRSSYNEQFF.

This clonotype occurred a few times. The chain carries TRBV12-3 or TRBV12-4 and TRBJ2-1; D is perhaps TRBD2 (6 bases). This CDR3 has 18 residues. V lost 5 bases, J lost 0 bases, and 20 bases lay in between. The CDR3 DNA sequence: TGTGCCAGCAGTCCCGGGACTTCGGCTCTACGCTCCTACAATGAGCAGTTCTTC. Protein product: CASSPGTSALRSYNEQFF.

The V call is TRBV10-3, the J call TRBJ2-7, with 8 bases fitting TRBD1. Trimming took 2 bases from V and 2 from J; bases not matched to a gene: 2. This CDR3 region has 14 residues. Germline CDR1 ENHRY, CDR2 SYGVKD. The CDR3 sequence: CAISERTGTYEQYF. The DNA of the CDR3 is TGTGCCATCAGTGAGAGGACAGGGACCTACGAGCAGTACTTC.

This clonotype was picked up a small number of times. This chain joins TRBV5-1 and TRBJ2-3; D is possibly TRBD1 or TRBD2 (5 bases each). The CDR3 runs to 16 residues. CDR1 is SGHRS and CDR2 is YFSETQ in the germline V gene. Between the trimmed V and J ends, which lost 0 bases and 1 base, there was a span of 12 bases. The CDR3 region is CASSLGPGRGTDTQYF. The CDR3 DNA is TGCGCCAGCAGCTTGGGTCCGGGACGGGGCACAGATACGCAGTATTTT. The full variable domain, with the rest looked up from reference TRBV5-1 and TRBJ2-3, is KAGVTQTPRYLIKTRGQQVTLSCSPISGHRSVSWYQQTPGQGLQFLFEYFSETQRNKGNFPGRFSGRQFSNSRSEMNVSTLELGDSALYLCASSLGPGRGTDTQYFGPGTRLTVL.

In this sample, this clonotype turned up a few times. The chain combines TRBV6-1 with TRBJ1-2, with D possibly matching TRBD1 (5 bases). The V and J ends lost 3 bases and 0 bases respectively, with 11 bases between them. The CDR3 is 15 amino acids. Germline values: CDR1 MNHNS, CDR2 SASEGT. CDR3 sequence reads: CASSEGGGANYGYTF. The CDR3 DNA is TGTGCCAGCAGTGAGGGTGGGGGGGCTAACTATGGCTACACCTTC.

The chain is built from TRBV12-5 and TRBJ2-1, with a possible D match to TRBD1 (5 bases). The CDR3 runs 15 residues. CDR1 is LGHNT and CDR2 is FRNRAP in the germline V gene. V was pared by 1 base and J by 7 bases, with 14 bases between. Written as DNA, the CDR3 is TGTGCTAGTGGTTTGGGCAGGGTGCCATTGAATGAGCAGTTCTTC. Its protein product is CASGLGRVPLNEQFF.

This clonotype was seen more than once but under ten times. J is TRBJ2-2 and V is TRBV3-1; TRBD1 might be the D (6 bases). The ends were cut back, 2 bases at V and 0 bases at J, with 16 bases in the middle. CDR1 LGHDT and CDR2 YNNKEL come from the germline V gene (reference sequence). The CDR3 length is 18 residues. CDR3 DNA: TGTGCCAGCAGCCAAATGAGGGGGACCCTCGCGAACACCGGGGAGCTGTTTTTT. Translated: CASSQMRGTLANTGELFF.

This clonotype appeared a few times. CDR3 DNA sequence: TGTGCCAGCAGTTTATCGGGGACAGCTTACGAGCAGTACTTC. This gives the protein CASSLSGTAYEQYF. V is TRBV27 and J is TRBJ2-7, with 7 bases identical to TRBD1. V shed 0 bases and J 4 bases; nucleotides not matched to a gene: 3. The CDR3 is 14 amino acids. Germline assignment: CDR1 MNHEY and CDR2 SMNVEV (reference sequence).

This clonotype was found many times. The chain uses TRBV12-3 or TRBV12-4 and TRBJ2-7; D assignment may be TRBD1 or TRBD2 (5 bases each). This CDR3 has 13 residues. V lost 3 bases to trimming and J lost 5 bases, with 11 bases between them. The CDR3 protein is CASSFSGSNEQYF. The CDR3 region has the DNA TGTGCCAGCAGTTTTTCAGGGAGTAACGAGCAGTACTTC.

The rearrangement links TRBV27 to TRBJ2-3; 8 bases fit TRBD2. Germline CDR1 reads MNHEY; CDR2 reads SMNVEV (reference sequence). The CDR3 sequence is 20 residues long. V shed 1 base and J 4 bases; nucleotides not matched to a gene: 19. The chain's CDR3 is CASSLWWLPNSGKGSDTQYF. As DNA, the CDR3 is TGTGCCAGCAGTTTATGGTGGTTGCCCAATAGCGGGAAAGGGTCAGATACGCAGTATTTT.

The chain recombines TRBV24-1 with TRBJ2-7, with D perhaps TRBD1 or TRBD2 (5 bases each). V was cut by 2 bases and J by 6 bases, with 16 bases left in between. The CDR3 has 15 residues. Germline lookup yields CDR1 KGHDR and CDR2 SFDVKD. The CDR3 loop is CATSDSREPFGEQYF. DNA for the CDR3: TGTGCCACCAGTGATTCCAGGGAGCCTTTTGGCGAGCAGTACTTC.